Sequencing of this TCR beta chain was carried out in a study of T cells in Graves' hyperthyroidism and ophthalmopathy. Study summary: Any treatment followed the collection of peripheral blood at initial diagnosis. Findings of the study overall: Most expanded thyroid clonotypes above 0.001 also appeared in blood.

The ends lost 4 bases at V and 2 bases at J; junction bases unmatched: 4. The V gene's germline CDR1 is DFQATT and CDR2 SNEGSKA (reference sequence). The CDR3 is 14 residues long. Using RNA transcripts as the source, TCR beta CDR3 regions were amplified. The study used the HTBI primer set for a first-round RT-PCR of the TCR CDR3. TCRdb re-called the multiplex PCR reads through MiXCR, storing one row per CDR3 protein. The data show a few hundred thousand distinct CDR3 sequences, 15% to 19% seen once. The hyperthyroidism was newly diagnosed and had lasted under 2 months; the patients were aged 18 to 65. Orbital computed tomography, thyroid ultrasound, serum thyroxine and TRAb, and clinical symptoms together informed the diagnoses. This clonotype was detected many times. Its target is unknown.

This chain links TRBV20-1 with TRBJ2-5; TRBD2 agrees at 10 bases. Specimen: blood. This TCR was sampled from a woman in her twenties or thirties with Graves' hyperthyroidism. The CDR3 DNA reads as TGCAGTGCTACGAGGACTAGCGGACAAGAGACCCAGTACTTC. Translated: CSATRTSGQETQYF.